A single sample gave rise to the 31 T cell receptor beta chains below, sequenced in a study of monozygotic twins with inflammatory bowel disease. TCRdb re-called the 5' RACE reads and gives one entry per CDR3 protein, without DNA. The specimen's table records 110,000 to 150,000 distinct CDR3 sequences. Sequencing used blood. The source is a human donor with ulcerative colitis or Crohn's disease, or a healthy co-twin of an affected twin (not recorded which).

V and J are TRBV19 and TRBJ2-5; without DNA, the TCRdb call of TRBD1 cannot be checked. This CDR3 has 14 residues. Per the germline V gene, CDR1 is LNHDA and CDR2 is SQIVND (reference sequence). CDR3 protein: CASSDQGTGETQYF.

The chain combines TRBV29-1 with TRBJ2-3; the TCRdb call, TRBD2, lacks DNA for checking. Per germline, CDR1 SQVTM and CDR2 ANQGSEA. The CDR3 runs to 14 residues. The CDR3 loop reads CSVKGTSGTDTQYF.

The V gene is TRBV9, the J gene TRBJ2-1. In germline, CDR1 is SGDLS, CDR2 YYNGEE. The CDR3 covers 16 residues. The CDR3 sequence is CASSVLTSSSYNEQFF.

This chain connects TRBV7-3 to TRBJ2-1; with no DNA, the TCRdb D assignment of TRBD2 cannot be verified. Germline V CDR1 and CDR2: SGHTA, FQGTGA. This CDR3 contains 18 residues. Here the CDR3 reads CASSLTSGRSSSYNEQFF.

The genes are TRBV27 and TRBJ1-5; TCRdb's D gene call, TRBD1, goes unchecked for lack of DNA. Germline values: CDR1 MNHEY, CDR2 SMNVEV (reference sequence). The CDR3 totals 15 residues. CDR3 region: CASSLMSGGDQPQHF.

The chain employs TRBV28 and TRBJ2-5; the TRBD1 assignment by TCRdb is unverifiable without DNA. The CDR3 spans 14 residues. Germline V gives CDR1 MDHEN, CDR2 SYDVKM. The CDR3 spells CASSDWDGPETQYF.

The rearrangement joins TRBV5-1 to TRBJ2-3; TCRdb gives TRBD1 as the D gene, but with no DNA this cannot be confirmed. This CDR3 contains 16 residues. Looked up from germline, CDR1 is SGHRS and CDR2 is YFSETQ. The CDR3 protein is CASSSRGGPVTDTQYF.

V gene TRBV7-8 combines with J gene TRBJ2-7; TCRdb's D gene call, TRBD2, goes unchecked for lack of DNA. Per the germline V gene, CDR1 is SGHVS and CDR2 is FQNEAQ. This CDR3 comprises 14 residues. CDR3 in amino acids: CASSPLSGGYEQYF.

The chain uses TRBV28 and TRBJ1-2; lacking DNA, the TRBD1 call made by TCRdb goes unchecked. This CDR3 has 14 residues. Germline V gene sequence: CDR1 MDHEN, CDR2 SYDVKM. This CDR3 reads CASRRIQGGYGYTF.

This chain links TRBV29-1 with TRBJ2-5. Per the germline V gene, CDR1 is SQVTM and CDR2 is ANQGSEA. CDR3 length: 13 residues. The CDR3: CSVEWQLGETQYF. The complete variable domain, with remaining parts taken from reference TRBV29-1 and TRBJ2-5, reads SAVISQKPSRDICQRGTSLTIQCQVDSQVTMMFWYRQQPGQSLTLIATANQGSEATYESGFVIDKFPISRPNLTFSTLTVSNMSPEDSSIYLCSVEWQLGETQYFGPGTRLLVL.

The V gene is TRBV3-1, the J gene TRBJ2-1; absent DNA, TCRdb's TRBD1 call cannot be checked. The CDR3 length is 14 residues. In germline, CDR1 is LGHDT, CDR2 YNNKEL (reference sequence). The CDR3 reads CASSHAPRGNEQFF.

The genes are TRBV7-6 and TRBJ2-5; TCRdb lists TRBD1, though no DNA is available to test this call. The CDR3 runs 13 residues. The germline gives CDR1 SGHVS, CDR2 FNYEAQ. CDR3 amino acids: CASSQSEPGTQYF.

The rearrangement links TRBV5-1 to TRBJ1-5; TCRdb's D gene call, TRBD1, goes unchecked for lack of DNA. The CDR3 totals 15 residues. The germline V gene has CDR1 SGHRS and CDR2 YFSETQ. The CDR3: CASSWGQGMNQPQHF.

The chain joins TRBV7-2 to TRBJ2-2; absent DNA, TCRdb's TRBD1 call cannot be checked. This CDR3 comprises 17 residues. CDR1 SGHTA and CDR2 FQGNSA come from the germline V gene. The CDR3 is CASSLHSSTGNTGELFF.

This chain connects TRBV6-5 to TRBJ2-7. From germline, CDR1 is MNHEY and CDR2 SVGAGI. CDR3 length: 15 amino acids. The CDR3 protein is CASSYSSGRAYEQYF.

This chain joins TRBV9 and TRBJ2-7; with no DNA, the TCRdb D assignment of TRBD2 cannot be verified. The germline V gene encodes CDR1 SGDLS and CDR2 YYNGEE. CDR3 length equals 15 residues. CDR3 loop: CASSPPVPKTHEQYF.

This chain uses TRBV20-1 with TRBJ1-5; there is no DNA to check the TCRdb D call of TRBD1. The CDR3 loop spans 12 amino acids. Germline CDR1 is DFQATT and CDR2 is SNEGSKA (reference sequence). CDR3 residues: CSASEGGQPQHF.

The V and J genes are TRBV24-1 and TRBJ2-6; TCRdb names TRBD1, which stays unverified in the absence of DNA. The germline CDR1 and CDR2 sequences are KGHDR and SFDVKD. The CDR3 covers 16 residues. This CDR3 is CATSDYTGAGANVLTF.

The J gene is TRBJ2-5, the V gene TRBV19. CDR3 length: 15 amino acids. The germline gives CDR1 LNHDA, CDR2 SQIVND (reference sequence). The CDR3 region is CASSILLGRGETQYF. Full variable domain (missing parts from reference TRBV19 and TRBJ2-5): DGGITQSPKYLFRKEGQNVTLSCEQNLNHDAMYWYRQDPGQGLRLIYYSQIVNDFQKGDIAEGYSVSREKKESFPLTVTSAQKNPTAFYLCASSILLGRGETQYFGPGTRLLVL.

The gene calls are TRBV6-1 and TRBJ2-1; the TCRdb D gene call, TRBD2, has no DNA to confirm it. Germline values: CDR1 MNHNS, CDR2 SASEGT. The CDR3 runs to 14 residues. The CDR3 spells CASSRREAYNEQFF.

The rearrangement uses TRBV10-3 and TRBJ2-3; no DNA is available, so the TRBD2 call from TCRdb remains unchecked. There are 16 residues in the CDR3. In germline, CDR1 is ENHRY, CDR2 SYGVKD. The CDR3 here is CAISESLAGGGDTQYF.

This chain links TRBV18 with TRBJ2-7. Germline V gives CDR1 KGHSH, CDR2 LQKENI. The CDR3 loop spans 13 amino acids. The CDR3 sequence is CASSPRTEGEQYF.

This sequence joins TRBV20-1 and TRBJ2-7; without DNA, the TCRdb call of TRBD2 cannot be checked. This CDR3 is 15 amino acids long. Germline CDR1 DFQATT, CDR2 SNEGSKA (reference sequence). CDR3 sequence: CSARDGTSGVYEQYF.

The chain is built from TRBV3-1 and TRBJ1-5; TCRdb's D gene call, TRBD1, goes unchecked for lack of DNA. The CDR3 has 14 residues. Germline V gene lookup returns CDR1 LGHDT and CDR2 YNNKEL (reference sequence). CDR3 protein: CASSPDRANQPQHF.

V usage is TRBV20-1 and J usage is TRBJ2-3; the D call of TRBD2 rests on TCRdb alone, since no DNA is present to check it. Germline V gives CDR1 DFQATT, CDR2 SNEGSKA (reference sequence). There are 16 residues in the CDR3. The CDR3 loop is CSAGKSSGPSTDTQYF.

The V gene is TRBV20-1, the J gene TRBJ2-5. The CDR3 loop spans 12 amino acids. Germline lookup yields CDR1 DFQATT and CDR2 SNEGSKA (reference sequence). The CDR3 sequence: CSARVGQETQYF.

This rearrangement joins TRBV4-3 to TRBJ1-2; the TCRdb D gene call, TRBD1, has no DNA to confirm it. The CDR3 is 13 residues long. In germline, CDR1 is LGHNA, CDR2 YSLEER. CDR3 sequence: CASSFDSLYGYTF.

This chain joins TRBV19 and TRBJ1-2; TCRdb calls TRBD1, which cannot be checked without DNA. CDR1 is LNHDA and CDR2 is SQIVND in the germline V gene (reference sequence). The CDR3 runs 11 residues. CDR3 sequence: CARVGQDGYTF.

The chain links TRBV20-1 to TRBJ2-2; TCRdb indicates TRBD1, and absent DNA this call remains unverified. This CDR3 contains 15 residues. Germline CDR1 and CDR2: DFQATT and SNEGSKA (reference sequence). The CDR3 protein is CSASGDRSNTGQLFF.

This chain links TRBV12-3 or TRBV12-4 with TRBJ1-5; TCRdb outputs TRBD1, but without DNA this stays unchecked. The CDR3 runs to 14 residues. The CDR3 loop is CASSMQGFNQPQHF.

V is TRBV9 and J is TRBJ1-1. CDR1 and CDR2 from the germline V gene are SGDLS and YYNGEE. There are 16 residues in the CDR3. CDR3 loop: CASSADGGLMNTEAFF.